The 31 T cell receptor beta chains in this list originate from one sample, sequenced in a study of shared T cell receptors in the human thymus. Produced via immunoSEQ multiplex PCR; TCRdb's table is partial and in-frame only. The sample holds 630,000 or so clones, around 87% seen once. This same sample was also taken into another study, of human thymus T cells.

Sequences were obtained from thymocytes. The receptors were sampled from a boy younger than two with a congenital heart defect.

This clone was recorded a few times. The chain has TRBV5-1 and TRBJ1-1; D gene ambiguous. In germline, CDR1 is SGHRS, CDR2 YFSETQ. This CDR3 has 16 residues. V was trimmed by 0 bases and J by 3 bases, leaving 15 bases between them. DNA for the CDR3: TGCGCCAGCAGCTTGGAGTGTGAGGGTAGCCACACTGAAGCTTTCTTT. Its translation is CASSLECEGSHTEAFF.

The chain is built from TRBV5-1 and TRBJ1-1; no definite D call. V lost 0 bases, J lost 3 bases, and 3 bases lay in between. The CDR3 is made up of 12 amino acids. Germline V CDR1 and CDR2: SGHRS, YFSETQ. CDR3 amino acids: CASSLGHTEAFF. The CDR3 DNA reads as TGCGCCAGCAGCTTGGGGCACACTGAAGCTTTCTTT.

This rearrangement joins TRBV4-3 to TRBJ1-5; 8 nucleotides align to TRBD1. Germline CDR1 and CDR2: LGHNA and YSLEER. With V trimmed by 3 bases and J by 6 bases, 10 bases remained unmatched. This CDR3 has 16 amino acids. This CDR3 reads CASSHQHQGAGQPQHF. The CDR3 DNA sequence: TGCGCCAGCAGCCACCAACATCAGGGGGCCGGTCAGCCCCAGCATTTT.

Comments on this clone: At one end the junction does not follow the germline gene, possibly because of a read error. The chain's CDR3 is CAISRTPRRESNEQFF. The CDR3 region has the DNA TGTGCCATCAGCCGAACACCTAGGCGGGAGAGCAATGAGCAGTTCTTC. The gene calls are TRBV15 and TRBJ2-1; 7 nucleotides line up with TRBD2. The CDR3 has 16 residues. Germline lookup yields CDR1 LNHNV and CDR2 YYDKDF (reference sequence).

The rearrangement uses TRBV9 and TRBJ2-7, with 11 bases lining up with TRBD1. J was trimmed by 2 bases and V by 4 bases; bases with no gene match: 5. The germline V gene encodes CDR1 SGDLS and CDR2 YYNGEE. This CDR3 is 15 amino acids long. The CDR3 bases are TGTGCCAGCAGCCGGATGGGACAGGGGGCCTACGAGCAGTACTTC. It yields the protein CASSRMGQGAYEQYF.

The CDR3 nucleotides are TGTGCCAGCAGTTCCCGGACAGGGGGCAATGGCTACACCTTC. It is translated as CASSSRTGGNGYTF. The V call is TRBV27, the J call TRBJ1-2, with TRBD1 matching over 11 bases. V was clipped by 4 bases and J by 6 bases; unmatched bases: 4. The germline V gene has CDR1 MNHEY and CDR2 SMNVEV (reference sequence). This CDR3 has 14 amino acids.

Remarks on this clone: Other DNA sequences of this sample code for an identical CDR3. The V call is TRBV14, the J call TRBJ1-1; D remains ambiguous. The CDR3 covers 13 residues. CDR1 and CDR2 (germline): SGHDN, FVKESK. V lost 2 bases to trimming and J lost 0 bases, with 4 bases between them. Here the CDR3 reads CASSQTVNTEAFF. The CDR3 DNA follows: TGTGCCAGCAGCCAAACGGTGAACACTGAAGCTTTCTTT. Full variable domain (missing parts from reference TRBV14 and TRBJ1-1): EAGVTQFPSHSVIEKGQTVTLRCDPISGHDNLYWYRRVMGKEIKFLLHFVKESKQDESGMPNNRFLAERTGGTYSTLKVQPAELEDSGVYFCASSQTVNTEAFFGQGTRLTVV.

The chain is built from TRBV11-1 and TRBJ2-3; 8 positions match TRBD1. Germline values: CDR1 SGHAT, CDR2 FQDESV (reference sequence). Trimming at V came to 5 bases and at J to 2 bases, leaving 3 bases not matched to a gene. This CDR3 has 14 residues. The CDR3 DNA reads TGTGCCAGCAGCCTCAGGGGGCCCACAGATACGCAGTATTTT. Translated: CASSLRGPTDTQYF.

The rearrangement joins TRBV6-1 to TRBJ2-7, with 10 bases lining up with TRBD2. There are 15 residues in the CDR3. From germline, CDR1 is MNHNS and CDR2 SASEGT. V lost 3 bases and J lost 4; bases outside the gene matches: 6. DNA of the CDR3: TGTGCCAGCAGTGAGGTAGCGGGAGGCTCGTACGAGCAGTACTTC. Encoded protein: CASSEVAGGSYEQYF.

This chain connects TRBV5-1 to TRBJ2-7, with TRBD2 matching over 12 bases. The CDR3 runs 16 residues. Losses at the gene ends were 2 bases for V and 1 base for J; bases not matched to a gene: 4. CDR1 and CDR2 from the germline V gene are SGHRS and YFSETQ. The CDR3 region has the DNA TGCGCCAGCAGCTTCGGACTAGCGGGGATATCCTACGAGCAGTACTTC. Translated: CASSFGLAGISYEQYF.

CDR3 nucleotide sequence: TGTGCCAGCAGTAGTAGGCAGGGGTATAGCAATCAGCCCCAGCATTTT. This codes for CASSSRQGYSNQPQHF. The V and J genes are TRBV28 and TRBJ1-5; a possible D gene is TRBD1 (6 bases). Germline CDR1 and CDR2: MDHEN and SYDVKM. This CDR3 comprises 16 residues. The ends were cut back, 5 bases at V and 0 bases at J, with 14 bases in the middle.

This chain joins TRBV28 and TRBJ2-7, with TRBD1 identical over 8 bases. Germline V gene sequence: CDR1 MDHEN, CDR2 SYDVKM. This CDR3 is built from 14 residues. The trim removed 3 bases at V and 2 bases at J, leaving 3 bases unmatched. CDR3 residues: CASSFRTGTYEQYF. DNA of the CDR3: TGTGCCAGCAGTTTCAGGACAGGGACCTACGAGCAGTACTTC. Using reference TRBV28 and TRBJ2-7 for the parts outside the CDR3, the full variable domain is DVKVTQSSRYLVKRTGEKVFLECVQDMDHENMFWYRQDPGLGLRLIYFSYDVKMKEKGDIPEGYSVSREKKERFSLILESASTNQTSMYLCASSFRTGTYEQYFGPGTRLTVT.

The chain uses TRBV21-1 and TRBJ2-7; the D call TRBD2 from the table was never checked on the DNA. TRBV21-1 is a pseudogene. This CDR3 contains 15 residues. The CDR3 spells CASSCSTSGNYEQYF. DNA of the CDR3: TGTGCCAGCAGCTGCTCGACTAGCGGGAACTACGAGCAGTACTTC.

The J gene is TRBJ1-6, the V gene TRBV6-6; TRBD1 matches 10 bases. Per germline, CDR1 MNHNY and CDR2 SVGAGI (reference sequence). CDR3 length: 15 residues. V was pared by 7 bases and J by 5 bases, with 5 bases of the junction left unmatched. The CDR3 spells CASTSTGGNNSPLHF. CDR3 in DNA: TGTGCCAGCACCTCGACAGGGGGCAATAATTCACCCCTCCACTTT.

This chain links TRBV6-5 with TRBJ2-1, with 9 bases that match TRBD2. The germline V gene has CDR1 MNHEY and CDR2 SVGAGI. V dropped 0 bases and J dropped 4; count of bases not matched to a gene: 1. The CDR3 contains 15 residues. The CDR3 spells CASSYSTSGYNEQFF. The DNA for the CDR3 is TGTGCCAGCAGTTACTCGACTAGCGGATACAATGAGCAGTTCTTC.

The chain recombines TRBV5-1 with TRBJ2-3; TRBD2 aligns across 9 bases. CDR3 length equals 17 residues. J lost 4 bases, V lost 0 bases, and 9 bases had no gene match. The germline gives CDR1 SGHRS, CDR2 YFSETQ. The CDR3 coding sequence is TGCGCCAGCAGCTTGGCTGGTAGCGGGGGAGCCCCAGATACGCAGTATTTT. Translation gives CASSLAGSGGAPDTQYF.

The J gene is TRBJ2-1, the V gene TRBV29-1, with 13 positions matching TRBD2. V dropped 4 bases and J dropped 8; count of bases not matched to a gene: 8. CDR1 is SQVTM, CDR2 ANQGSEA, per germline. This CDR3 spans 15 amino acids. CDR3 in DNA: TGCAGCGTTGGGGAACTAGCGGGAGGGCCCTATGAGCAGTTCTTC. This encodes CSVGELAGGPYEQFF.

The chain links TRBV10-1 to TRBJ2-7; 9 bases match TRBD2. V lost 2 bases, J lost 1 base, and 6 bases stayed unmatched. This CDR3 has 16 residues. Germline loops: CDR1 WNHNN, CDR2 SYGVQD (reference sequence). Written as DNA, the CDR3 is TGCGCCAGCAGTGAGGCTAGCGGGGCAGGGTCCTACGAGCAGTACTTC. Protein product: CASSEASGAGSYEQYF.

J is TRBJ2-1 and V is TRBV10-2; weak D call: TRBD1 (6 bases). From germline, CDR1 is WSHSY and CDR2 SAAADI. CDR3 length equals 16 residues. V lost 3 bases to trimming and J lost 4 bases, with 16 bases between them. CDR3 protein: CASSDPPGHPYNEQFF. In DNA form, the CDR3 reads TGCGCCAGCAGTGACCCCCCGGGACACCCTTACAATGAGCAGTTCTTC.

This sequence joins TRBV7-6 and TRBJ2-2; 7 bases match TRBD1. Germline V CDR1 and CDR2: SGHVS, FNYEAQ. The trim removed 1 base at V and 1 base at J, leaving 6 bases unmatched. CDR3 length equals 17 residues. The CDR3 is CASSLVDTGENTGELFF. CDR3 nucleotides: TGTGCCAGCAGCTTAGTCGATACAGGGGAGAACACCGGGGAGCTGTTTTTT.

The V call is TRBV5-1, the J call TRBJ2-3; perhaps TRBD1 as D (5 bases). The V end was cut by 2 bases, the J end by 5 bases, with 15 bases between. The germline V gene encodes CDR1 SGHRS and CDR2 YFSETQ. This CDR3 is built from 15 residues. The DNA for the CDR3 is TGCGCCAGCAGCTTTCACCGCAGGGTTAAAGATACGCAGTATTTT. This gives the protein CASSFHRRVKDTQYF.

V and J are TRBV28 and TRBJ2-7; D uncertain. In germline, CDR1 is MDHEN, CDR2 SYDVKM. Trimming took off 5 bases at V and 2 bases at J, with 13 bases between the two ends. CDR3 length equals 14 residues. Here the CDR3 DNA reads TGTGCCAGCAGTCCCCGGGTTTCTACCTACGAGCAGTACTTC. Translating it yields CASSPRVSTYEQYF.

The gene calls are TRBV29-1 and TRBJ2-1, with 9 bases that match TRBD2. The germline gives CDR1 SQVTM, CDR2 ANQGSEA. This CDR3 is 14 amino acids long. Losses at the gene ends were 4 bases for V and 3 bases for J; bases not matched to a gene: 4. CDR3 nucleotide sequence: TGCAGCGTTGTAACTAGCGGGCACTACAATGAGCAGTTCTTC. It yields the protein CSVVTSGHYNEQFF.

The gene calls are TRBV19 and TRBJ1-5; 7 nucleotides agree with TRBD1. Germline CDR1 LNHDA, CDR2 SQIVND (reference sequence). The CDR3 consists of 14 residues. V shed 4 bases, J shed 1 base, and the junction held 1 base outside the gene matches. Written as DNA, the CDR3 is TGTGCCAGTAGTACGGGACAGAGCAATCAGCCCCAGCATTTT. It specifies CASSTGQSNQPQHF. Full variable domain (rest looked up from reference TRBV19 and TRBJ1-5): DGGITQSPKYLFRKEGQNVTLSCEQNLNHDAMYWYRQDPGQGLRLIYYSQIVNDFQKGDIAEGYSVSREKKESFPLTVTSAQKNPTAFYLCASSTGQSNQPQHFGDGTRLSIL.

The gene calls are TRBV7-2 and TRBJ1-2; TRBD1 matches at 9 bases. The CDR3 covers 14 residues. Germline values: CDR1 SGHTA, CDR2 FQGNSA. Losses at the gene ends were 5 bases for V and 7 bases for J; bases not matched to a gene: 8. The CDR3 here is CASSAGQGLVGYTF. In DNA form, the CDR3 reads TGTGCCAGCAGCGCGGGACAGGGATTAGTTGGCTACACCTTC.

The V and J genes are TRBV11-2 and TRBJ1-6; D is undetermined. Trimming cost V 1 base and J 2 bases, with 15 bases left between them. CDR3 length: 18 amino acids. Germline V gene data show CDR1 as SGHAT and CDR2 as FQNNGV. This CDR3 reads CASSLARDGVPYNSPLHF. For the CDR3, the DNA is TGTGCCAGCAGCTTAGCCCGGGATGGAGTACCCTATAATTCACCCCTCCACTTT.

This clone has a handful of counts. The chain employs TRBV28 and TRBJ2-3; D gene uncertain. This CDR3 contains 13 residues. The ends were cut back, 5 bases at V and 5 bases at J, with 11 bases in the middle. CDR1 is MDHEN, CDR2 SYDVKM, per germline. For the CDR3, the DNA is TGTGCCAGCAGTAAAACGGGTGGAGATACGCAGTATTTT. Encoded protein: CASSKTGGDTQYF.

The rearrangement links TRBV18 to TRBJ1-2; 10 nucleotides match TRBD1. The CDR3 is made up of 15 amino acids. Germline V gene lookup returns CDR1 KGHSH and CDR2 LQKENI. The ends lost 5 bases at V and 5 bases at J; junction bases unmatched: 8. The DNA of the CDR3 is TGTGCCAGCTCATCCGACAGGGGGCCGGGGTATGGCTACACCTTC. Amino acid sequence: CASSSDRGPGYGYTF.

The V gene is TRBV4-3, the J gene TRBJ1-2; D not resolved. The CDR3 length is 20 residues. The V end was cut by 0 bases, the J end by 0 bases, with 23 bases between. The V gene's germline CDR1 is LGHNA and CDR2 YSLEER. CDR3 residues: CASSQESLTGVAGSNYGYTF. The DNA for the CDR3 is TGCGCCAGCAGCCAAGAAAGCCTAACGGGAGTGGCGGGATCTAACTATGGCTACACCTTC.

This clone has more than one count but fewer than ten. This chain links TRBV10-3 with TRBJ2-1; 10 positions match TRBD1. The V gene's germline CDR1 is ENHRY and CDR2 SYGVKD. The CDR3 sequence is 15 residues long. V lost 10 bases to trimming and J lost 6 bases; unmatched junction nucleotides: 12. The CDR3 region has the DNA TGTGCCACCTGTAAGGGACAGGGGATGGGCAATGAGCAGTTCTTC. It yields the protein CATCKGQGMGNEQFF.

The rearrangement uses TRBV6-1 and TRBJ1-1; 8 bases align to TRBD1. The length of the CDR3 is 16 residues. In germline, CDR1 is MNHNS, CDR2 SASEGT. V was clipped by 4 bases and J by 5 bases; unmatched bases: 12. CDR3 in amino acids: CASSGRDRPGRTEAFF. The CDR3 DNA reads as TGTGCCAGCAGTGGGCGGGACAGGCCAGGGAGGACTGAAGCTTTCTTT.